The 30 T cell receptor beta chains below come from one sample, sequenced in a study of ipilimumab plus nivolumab after autologous stem cell transplantation. Some clones are missing from TCRdb's copy, which holds only in-frame ones; the method was immunoSEQ multiplex PCR. Among about 12,000 clones listed, 60% to 80% were seen once. The sequences come from PBMCs, collected in a trial of ipilimumab plus nivolumab as post-transplant consolidation. All receptors derive from a male donor with multiple myeloma.

The V call is TRBV11-1, the J call TRBJ2-5; 14 bases match TRBD2. Germline V gives CDR1 SGHAT, CDR2 FQDESV (reference sequence). J was trimmed by 5 bases and V by 5 bases; bases with no gene match: 4. The length of the CDR3 is 15 residues. The DNA of the CDR3 is TGTGCCAGCAGCCAGGGACTAGCGGGGGTCGAGACCCAGTACTTC. Its protein is CASSQGLAGVETQYF. Complete variable domain (other parts from reference TRBV11-1 and TRBJ2-5): EAEVAQSPRYKITEKSQAVAFWCDPISGHATLYWYRQILGQGPELLVQFQDESVVDDSQLPKDRFSAERLKGVDSTLKIQPAELGDSAMYLCASSQGLAGVETQYFGPGTRLLVL.

The chain links TRBV9 to TRBJ2-5; D gene uncertain. Germline-derived CDR1 and CDR2 are SGDLS and YYNGEE. V shed 0 bases and J shed 5 bases, with 11 bases lying between them. The CDR3 loop spans 14 amino acids. CDR3 coding DNA: TGTGCCAGCAGCGTAGATGGCTTTAGGGAGACCCAGTACTTC. Translation gives CASSVDGFRETQYF.

This clone appeared a single time. For the CDR3, the DNA is TGTGCCAGCAGTGTTCAGGGGGTAGGGGGCTACACCTTC. It yields the protein CASSVQGVGGYTF. V is TRBV28 and J is TRBJ1-2; 7 bases map to TRBD1. The germline V gene encodes CDR1 MDHEN and CDR2 SYDVKM. Trimming cost V 5 bases and J 8 bases; bases outside gene matches: 8. The CDR3 consists of 13 residues.

The chain is built from TRBV7-8 and TRBJ2-5; TRBD2 is a possible D gene (5 bases). CDR3 length: 15 amino acids. Trimming removed 1 base at V and 4 bases at J, with 13 bases between. Germline V gene data show CDR1 as SGHVS and CDR2 as FQNEAQ. DNA for the CDR3: TGTGCCAGCAGCTTAGTAGGCCCCGGACTAGAGACCCAGTACTTC. As protein: CASSLVGPGLETQYF. The complete variable domain, with remaining parts taken from reference TRBV7-8 and TRBJ2-5, reads GAGVSQSPRYKVAKRGQDVALRCDPISGHVSLFWYQQALGQGPEFLTYFQNEAQLDKSGLPSDRFFAERPEGSVSTLKIQRTQQEDSAVYLCASSLVGPGLETQYFGPGTRLLVL.

CDR3 loop: CASSRGPGVNEKLFF. DNA of the CDR3: TGTGCCAGCAGCCGAGGGCCGGGGGTGAATGAAAAACTGTTTTTT. The chain has TRBV7-9 and TRBJ1-4; D perhaps matches TRBD1 (5 bases). This CDR3 has 15 residues. Per the germline V gene, CDR1 is SEHNR and CDR2 is FQNEAQ (reference sequence). V shed 5 bases and J shed 5 bases, with 15 bases lying between them.

The rearrangement uses TRBV27 and TRBJ2-7; 7 bases map to TRBD1. The CDR3 is 13 amino acids. V trimming: 6 bases; J trimming: 0 bases; junction bases outside the gene matches: 2. CDR1 is MNHEY, CDR2 SMNVEV, per germline (reference sequence). The CDR3 DNA reads as TGTGCCAGCAGCTGGGACAGCTCCTACGAGCAGTACTTC. It encodes CASSWDSSYEQYF.

The gene calls are TRBV7-9 and TRBJ1-5, with no clear D. Germline V gives CDR1 SEHNR, CDR2 FQNEAQ (reference sequence). This CDR3 is built from 14 residues. The V end was cut by 5 bases, the J end by 0 bases, with 8 bases between. CDR3 sequence: CASSPDGSNQPQHF. CDR3 DNA sequence: TGTGCCAGCAGCCCCGACGGTAGCAATCAGCCCCAGCATTTT.

The chain employs TRBV5-6 and TRBJ2-2, with 8 bases lining up with TRBD2. Trimming cost V 2 bases and J 6 bases; bases outside gene matches: 9. Germline V gene sequence: CDR1 SGHDT, CDR2 YYEEEE. The CDR3 sequence is 16 residues long. This CDR3 reads CASSFLAGGSPGELFF. The CDR3 bases are TGTGCCAGCAGCTTTTTGGCGGGGGGCTCCCCCGGGGAGCTGTTTTTT.

V usage is TRBV28 and J usage is TRBJ2-5, with D possibly matching TRBD2 (5 bases). V was shortened by 4 bases and J by 1 base, with 19 bases between the two germline ends. The CDR3 length is 17 residues. Germline V gene data show CDR1 as MDHEN and CDR2 as SYDVKM. The CDR3, as DNA: TGTGCCAGCAGTTCCCCTTCTTGGACGAGGGCCCAAGAGACCCAGTACTTC. It encodes CASSSPSWTRAQETQYF. Together with reference TRBV28 and TRBJ2-5, the CDR3 gives the full variable domain: DVKVTQSSRYLVKRTGEKVFLECVQDMDHENMFWYRQDPGLGLRLIYFSYDVKMKEKGDIPEGYSVSREKKERFSLILESASTNQTSMYLCASSSPSWTRAQETQYFGPGTRLLVL.

This clone was counted between two and nine times. The V call is TRBV12-5, the J call TRBJ2-2; possible D gene TRBD1, 6 bases. Germline V lookup: CDR1 LGHNT, CDR2 FRNRAP. Trimming left V 3 bases short and J 2 bases short, with 13 bases between. The CDR3 consists of 16 residues. The CDR3 coding sequence is TGTGCTAGTGGTTTAGATATAGGGGGAAACACCGGGGAGCTGTTTTTT. Protein sequence: CASGLDIGGNTGELFF.

This rearrangement joins TRBV6-1 to TRBJ1-2; 7 bases are a match to TRBD1. The CDR3 sequence is 15 residues long. V lost 6 bases to trimming and J lost 0 bases; unmatched junction nucleotides: 7. Germline loops: CDR1 MNHNS, CDR2 SASEGT. The DNA for the CDR3 is TGTGCCAGCAGCCCCTGGACAGGAACTAACTATGGCTACACCTTC. Protein sequence: CASSPWTGTNYGYTF.

This rearrangement joins TRBV6-5 to TRBJ2-2; D ambiguous. The CDR3 length is 13 residues. V was trimmed by 6 bases and J by 4 bases, leaving 9 bases between them. Germline V gene lookup returns CDR1 MNHEY and CDR2 SVGAGI. The CDR3 loop reads CASSPRITGELFF. The DNA of the CDR3 is TGTGCCAGCAGCCCCCGGATCACCGGGGAGCTGTTTTTT.

The chain joins TRBV5-1 to TRBJ2-7, with 8 nucleotides matching TRBD1. Germline loops: CDR1 SGHRS, CDR2 YFSETQ. The length of the CDR3 is 15 residues. Trimming took 4 bases from V and 3 from J; bases not matched to a gene: 9. As DNA, the CDR3 is TGCGCCAGCAGCCTAGACAGGGGCACTAGCTACGAGCAGTACTTC. It translates to CASSLDRGTSYEQYF.

This chain joins TRBV4-1 and TRBJ1-5; D possibly corresponds to TRBD1 (6 bases). The CDR3 sequence is 13 residues long. V was pared by 0 bases and J by 13 bases, with 13 bases between. Germline CDR1 and CDR2: MGHRA and YSYEKL. This CDR3 is CASSQEFRGPQHF. The DNA of the CDR3 is TGCGCCAGCAGCCAAGAATTCCGGGGGCCGCAGCATTTT.

A few counts support this clone. V usage is TRBV7-9 and J usage is TRBJ1-2; D ambiguous. The CDR3 sequence is 15 residues long. The germline CDR1 and CDR2 sequences are SEHNR and FQNEAQ (reference sequence). V was pared by 3 bases and J by 0 bases, with 11 bases between. The CDR3 region is CASSLGVGANYGYTF. In DNA form, the CDR3 reads TGTGCCAGCAGCTTGGGAGTCGGGGCTAACTATGGCTACACCTTC.

The chain links TRBV28 to TRBJ1-2; no reliable D call. Germline CDR1 MDHEN, CDR2 SYDVKM. The CDR3 spans 10 residues. Deletions cut 6 bases from V and 5 bases from J, with 4 bases between. The CDR3 DNA follows: TGTGCCAGCAGCAATTATGGCTACACCTTC. Protein: CASSNYGYTF.

The V gene is TRBV19, the J gene TRBJ2-1; D might be TRBD1 (6 bases). The germline V gene encodes CDR1 LNHDA and CDR2 SQIVND (reference sequence). There are 15 residues in the CDR3. V was cut by 4 bases and J by 4 bases, with 14 bases left in between. The chain's CDR3 is CASSKNRDKYNEQFF. The CDR3 DNA reads TGTGCCAGTAGTAAAAACCGGGACAAGTACAATGAGCAGTTCTTC.

The CDR3: CASSPSPFFGGPKYNEQFF. The CDR3 bases are TGCGCCAGCAGTCCATCACCCTTCTTCGGGGGGCCAAAATACAATGAGCAGTTCTTC. This chain links TRBV4-1 with TRBJ2-1; a possible D gene is TRBD2 (7 bases). CDR1 is MGHRA and CDR2 is YSYEKL in the germline V gene. The CDR3 sequence is 19 residues long. With 6 bases removed from V and 4 bases from J, the gap between germline ends came to 28 bases.

The genes are TRBV7-8 and TRBJ2-1, with D perhaps matching TRBD1 or TRBD2 (6 bases each). The V gene lost 2 bases and the J gene lost 3 bases, with 14 bases spanning the gap. From germline, CDR1 is SGHVS and CDR2 FQNEAQ. The CDR3 has 16 residues. The CDR3 nucleotides are TGTGCCAGCAGCTTAAGGGCCGGGGGCTTCTACAATGAGCAGTTCTTC. Translated: CASSLRAGGFYNEQFF.

The chain recombines TRBV7-8 with TRBJ1-2; TRBD1 might be the D (5 bases). CDR3 length equals 13 residues. The V gene lost 3 bases and the J gene lost 3 bases, with 8 bases spanning the gap. Germline V gene sequence: CDR1 SGHVS, CDR2 FQNEAQ. The CDR3 loop is CASSLGGDYGYTF. As DNA, the CDR3 is TGTGCCAGCAGCTTGGGGGGTGACTATGGCTACACCTTC.

V usage is TRBV5-1 and J usage is TRBJ2-5; the match to TRBD1 covers 9 bases. V gave up 3 bases and J gave up 4 bases; unmatched junction bases: 7. The CDR3 is 15 residues long. The germline gives CDR1 SGHRS, CDR2 YFSETQ. The CDR3 loop reads CASSSVTGGGETQYF. In nucleotides, the CDR3 is TGCGCCAGCAGCTCCGTAACAGGGGGCGGAGAGACCCAGTACTTC.

The chain is built from TRBV4-1 and TRBJ2-5; 8 bases align to TRBD2. V shed 0 bases, J shed 6 bases, and the junction held 12 bases outside the gene matches. This CDR3 spans 17 amino acids. Germline CDR1 reads MGHRA; CDR2 reads YSYEKL. CDR3 in amino acids: CASSQEIGIAGKQTQYF. The CDR3 DNA sequence: TGCGCCAGCAGCCAAGAAATCGGAATAGCGGGGAAACAGACCCAGTACTTC.

The gene calls are TRBV2 and TRBJ1-5; D is perhaps TRBD1 (5 bases). The germline V gene has CDR1 SNHLY and CDR2 FYNNEI. V was trimmed by 6 bases and J by 9 bases, leaving 15 bases between them. This CDR3 is 13 amino acids long. The CDR3 region is CASSPAGGRPQHF. The DNA for the CDR3 is TGTGCCAGCAGCCCCGCCGGGGGAAGGCCCCAGCATTTT.

The chain uses TRBV29-1 and TRBJ2-7; TRBD1 matches at 7 bases. Germline-derived CDR1 and CDR2 are SQVTM and ANQGSEA. CDR3 length: 11 amino acids. V shed 7 bases and J 2 bases; nucleotides not matched to a gene: 2. The CDR3, as DNA: TGCAGCGGTACAGGGGCCTACGAGCAGTACTTC. Translated, it gives CSGTGAYEQYF.

J is TRBJ1-2 and V is TRBV5-1, with 10 bases matching TRBD1. Losses at the gene ends were 4 bases for V and 2 bases for J; bases not matched to a gene: 8. The CDR3 length is 16 residues. The germline V gene encodes CDR1 SGHRS and CDR2 YFSETQ. The CDR3 DNA reads TGCGCCAGCAGCGTGGACAGGGGGTCAGAGAACTATGGCTACACCTTC. Translating it yields CASSVDRGSENYGYTF. Full variable domain (outside the CDR3, taken from reference TRBV5-1 and TRBJ1-2): KAGVTQTPRYLIKTRGQQVTLSCSPISGHRSVSWYQQTPGQGLQFLFEYFSETQRNKGNFPGRFSGRQFSNSRSEMNVSTLELGDSALYLCASSVDRGSENYGYTFGSGTRLTVV.

The chain combines TRBV5-4 with TRBJ2-3, with 13 positions matching TRBD2. This CDR3 spans 17 amino acids. The V gene's germline CDR1 is SGHNT and CDR2 YYREEE (reference sequence). The J segment lost 2 bases and the V segment lost 4 bases, leaving 7 bases of the junction unmatched. CDR3 sequence (DNA): TGTGCCAGCAGCCAAGTAACTAGCGGGGGGGCCACAGATACGCAGTATTTT. This gives the protein CASSQVTSGGATDTQYF. The whole variable domain, remainder taken from reference TRBV5-4 and TRBJ2-3, is ETGVTQSPTHLIKTRGQQVTLRCSSQSGHNTVSWYQQALGQGPQFIFQYYREEENGRGNFPPRFSGLQFPNYSSELNVNALELDDSALYLCASSQVTSGGATDTQYFGPGTRLTVL.

This rearrangement joins TRBV25-1 to TRBJ2-7; a weak D match, TRBD2 (6 bases). Trimming removed 0 bases from V and 2 bases from J, with 11 bases in between. The CDR3 has 15 amino acids. Germline V lookup: CDR1 MGHDK, CDR2 SYGVNS. CDR3 nucleotide sequence: TGTGCCAGCAGTGAATATGGAGGGGTAACCTACGAGCAGTACTTC. Translating it yields CASSEYGGVTYEQYF.

The chain employs TRBV6-1 and TRBJ2-1; D is unclear. This CDR3 is 15 amino acids long. V gave up 2 bases and J gave up 7 bases, with 15 bases separating them. Germline loops: CDR1 MNHNS, CDR2 SASEGT. This CDR3 is CASSEKPILRNEQFF. CDR3 coding DNA: TGTGCCAGCAGTGAAAAACCCATTCTCAGGAATGAGCAGTTCTTC.

The V call is TRBV7-9, the J call TRBJ1-4; D might be TRBD1 (6 bases). Germline CDR1 is SEHNR and CDR2 is FQNEAQ (reference sequence). The CDR3 is 14 residues long. V gave up 3 bases and J gave up 4 bases, with 9 bases separating them. The CDR3: CASSLDSFNEKLFF. DNA of the CDR3: TGTGCCAGCAGCTTGGACAGTTTTAATGAAAAACTGTTTTTT.

The chain couples TRBV10-1 to TRBJ2-2; 8 bases match TRBD2. Trimming removed 2 bases from V and 4 bases from J; junction bases left unmatched: 6. Germline assignment: CDR1 WNHNN and CDR2 SYGVQD (reference sequence). This CDR3 has 16 residues. CDR3 region: CASSEKASGPTGELFF. Here the CDR3 DNA reads TGCGCCAGCAGTGAGAAGGCTAGCGGGCCCACCGGGGAGCTGTTTTTT.